Below, 32 T cell receptor beta chains from the same sample are listed, as sequenced in a study of T cells in Graves' hyperthyroidism and ophthalmopathy. From RNA transcripts, TCR beta CDR3 regions were amplified. Carried out on the TCR CDR3, a first-round RT-PCR used the HTBI primer set. MiXCR was run by TCRdb on the multiplex PCR reads, yielding one entry per CDR3 protein. The table includes 300,000 to 400,000 distinct CDR3 sequences, around a sixth detected once. What was sequenced was blood. The receptors stem from a woman in her forties or fifties with Graves' hyperthyroidism.

This clonotype occurred many times. The chain is built from TRBV6-1 and TRBJ2-1; TRBD2 is a possible D gene (5 bases). Trimming pared 7 bases from V and 5 bases from J, leaving 18 bases between. Germline values: CDR1 MNHNS, CDR2 SASEGT. CDR3 length: 15 residues. This CDR3 reads CASTQSIASHNEQFF. For the CDR3, the DNA is TGTGCCAGCACCCAAAGCATAGCGTCCCACAATGAGCAGTTCTTC.

This clonotype was picked up many times. The genes are TRBV7-2 and TRBJ1-1, with D tentatively TRBD1 (5 bases). The V end lost 3 bases, the J end lost 5 bases, and 10 bases lay between the germline ends. Germline CDR1 and CDR2: SGHTA and FQGNSA. This CDR3 comprises 13 residues. CDR3 sequence: CASSLEGRTEAFF. The DNA for the CDR3 is TGTGCCAGCAGCTTGGAGGGGCGAACTGAAGCTTTCTTT.

The chain is built from TRBV7-3 and TRBJ2-6; weak D call: TRBD1 (6 bases). Per germline, CDR1 SGHTA and CDR2 FQGTGA. The CDR3 runs to 16 residues. V was shortened by 5 bases and J by 7 bases, with 18 bases between the two germline ends. DNA for the CDR3: TGTGCCAGCAGCAATGACCCACAGGGACAAGCCAACGTCCTGACTTTC. Translating it yields CASSNDPQGQANVLTF. Complete variable domain (other parts from reference TRBV7-3 and TRBJ2-6): GAGVSQTPSNKVTEKGKYVELRCDPISGHTALYWYRQSLGQGPEFLIYFQGTGAADDSGLPNDRFFAVRPEGSVSTLKIQRTERGDSAVYLCASSNDPQGQANVLTFGAGSRLTVL.

With respect to this clonotype: The junction does not match germline at one end; this may be a read error. The chain has TRBV5-1 and TRBJ2-2, with TRBD2 as a possible D gene (5 bases). The CDR3 runs 15 residues. Germline CDR1 reads SGHRS; CDR2 reads YFSETQ. The CDR3 protein is CASSFSQRGTGELFF. The DNA for the CDR3 is TGTGCCAGCAGCTTCTCCCAGCGAGGGACCGGGGAGCTGTTTTTT.

The chain couples TRBV7-3 to TRBJ2-1; either TRBD1 or TRBD2 may supply D (5 bases each). The CDR3 runs 14 residues. Germline V lookup: CDR1 SGHTA, CDR2 FQGTGA. Trimming cost V 5 bases and J 10 bases, with 18 bases left between them. Written as DNA, the CDR3 is TGTGCCAGCAGCGTCGGGGCCCTGGGGTACGAGCAGTTCTTC. Translated: CASSVGALGYEQFF.

V usage is TRBV20-1 and J usage is TRBJ2-3; 11 bases match TRBD2. V lost 6 bases to trimming and J lost 4 bases; unmatched junction nucleotides: 12. Germline V CDR1 and CDR2: DFQATT, SNEGSKA (reference sequence). This CDR3 spans 16 amino acids. For the CDR3, the DNA is TGCAGTGCGACGATGGGGCTAGCGGGAGGCGCAGATACGCAGTATTTT. It is translated as CSATMGLAGGADTQYF.

CDR3 sequence: CASSSGGNEQFF. CDR3 in DNA: TGTGCCAGCAGCTCGGGGGGGAATGAGCAGTTCTTC. The chain uses TRBV5-4 and TRBJ2-1, with TRBD2 matching over 8 bases. The CDR3 is 12 residues long. V was clipped by 3 bases and J by 7 bases; unmatched bases: 0. The germline V gene has CDR1 SGHNT and CDR2 YYREEE (reference sequence).

This chain joins TRBV7-9 and TRBJ2-1; D may be TRBD1 or TRBD2 (5 bases each). Trimming shortened V by 5 bases and J by 3 bases, and 14 bases separated the two germline ends. This CDR3 comprises 15 residues. Germline V lookup: CDR1 SEHNR, CDR2 FQNEAQ (reference sequence). The CDR3 protein is CASSPLGPNYNEQFF. The CDR3 DNA reads TGTGCCAGCAGCCCGCTGGGACCGAACTACAATGAGCAGTTCTTC.

A few counts support this clonotype. This rearrangement joins TRBV5-1 to TRBJ2-7; the D gene is possibly TRBD2 (5 bases). Germline V gene sequence: CDR1 SGHRS, CDR2 YFSETQ. The CDR3 loop spans 14 amino acids. V was pared by 0 bases and J by 8 bases, with 15 bases between. CDR3 amino acids: CASSLGLGSGKQYV. The CDR3 DNA sequence: TGCGCCAGCAGCTTGGGGTTGGGGAGTGGAAAGCAGTACGTC.

As concerns this clonotype: The CDR3 end shows no conserved phenylalanine or tryptophan, and so a read error is likely. V is TRBV4-1 and J is TRBJ2-7; 9 nucleotides agree with TRBD2. V lost 5 bases, J lost 0 bases, and 11 bases stayed unmatched. The CDR3 totals 17 residues. CDR1 is MGHRA, CDR2 YSYEKL, per germline. The CDR3 DNA reads TGCGCCAGCAGCAGGGTAGCGGGAGAGGGGGACTCCTACGAGCAGTACCTC. This translates into CASSRVAGEGDSYEQYL.

The chain employs TRBV6-1 and TRBJ1-1; D call uncertain. The CDR3 is made up of 12 amino acids. The germline V gene has CDR1 MNHNS and CDR2 SASEGT. V dropped 4 bases and J dropped 7 bases, with 10 bases sitting between them. The CDR3 bases are TGTGCCAGCAGTGGGGAAGCACGTGAAGCTTTCTTT. Translating it yields CASSGEAREAFF.

V usage is TRBV11-2 and J usage is TRBJ1-2; D unresolved. The CDR3 covers 15 residues. Per the germline V gene, CDR1 is SGHAT and CDR2 is FQNNGV. The V end was cut by 3 bases, the J end by 3 bases, with 14 bases between. As DNA, the CDR3 is TGTGCCAGCAGCTTGCCCCGGACGGAATACTATGGCTACACCTTC. Translating gives CASSLPRTEYYGYTF.

The chain joins TRBV10-3 to TRBJ2-5; maybe TRBD1 (6 bases). This CDR3 has 12 residues. Germline V gives CDR1 ENHRY, CDR2 SYGVKD. V lost 10 bases and J lost 5, with 14 bases in between. CDR3 in DNA: TGTGCCACCAGGGGTAGCGAGGAGACCCAGTACTTC. Amino acid sequence: CATRGSEETQYF.

The chain is built from TRBV3-1 and TRBJ1-2; D gene ambiguous. This CDR3 is built from 12 residues. Germline CDR1 LGHDT, CDR2 YNNKEL (reference sequence). Deletions cut 2 bases from V and 8 bases from J, with 9 bases between. This CDR3 reads CASSQRSYGYTF. The CDR3 bases are TGTGCCAGCAGCCAACGAAGTTACGGCTACACCTTC.

Written as DNA, the CDR3 is TGTGCCAGCAGTGAAGTGACCTCCTACGAGCAGTACTTC. Amino acids: CASSEVTSYEQYF. The chain couples TRBV6-1 to TRBJ2-7; no clear D gene. V was pared by 1 base and J by 0 bases, with 4 bases between. This CDR3 contains 13 residues. In germline, CDR1 is MNHNS, CDR2 SASEGT.

This clonotype was detected many times. The rearrangement links TRBV9 to TRBJ2-7; 13 positions match TRBD2. Germline V gene data show CDR1 as SGDLS and CDR2 as YYNGEE. The V segment lost 4 bases and the J segment 7 bases; nucleotides outside the gene matches: 8. This CDR3 region has 15 residues. The CDR3 nucleotides read TGTGCCAGCAGCCCCGGACTAGCGGGAGTGTATGAGCAGTACTTC. Encoded protein: CASSPGLAGVYEQYF.

This clonotype has a count of ten or more. V usage is TRBV12-3 or TRBV12-4 and J usage is TRBJ2-7, with D perhaps being TRBD1 or TRBD2 (5 bases each). Trimming pared 4 bases from V and 2 bases from J, leaving 12 bases between. The CDR3 extends over 14 amino acids. The CDR3 DNA reads TGTGCCAGCAGTTCACGGGACCGTGCCTACGAGCAGTACTTC. Its protein is CASSSRDRAYEQYF.

V usage is TRBV7-9 and J usage is TRBJ1-2; D gene ambiguous. V lost 7 bases, J lost 3 bases, and 15 bases lay in between. The germline gives CDR1 SEHNR, CDR2 FQNEAQ (reference sequence). This CDR3 comprises 14 residues. The CDR3 DNA is TGTGCCAGCACCCAGGCGGGAGGCGACTATGGCTACACCTTC. Translated, it gives CASTQAGGDYGYTF.

This clonotype was counted at least ten times. V and J are TRBV12-3 or TRBV12-4 and TRBJ2-7, with 7 positions matching TRBD2. The CDR3 length is 13 residues. The V segment lost 5 bases and the J segment 7 bases; nucleotides outside the gene matches: 8. The CDR3 nucleotides are TGTGCCAGCAGTACAGGACTCGGGGGGGAGCAGTACTTC. Protein product: CASSTGLGGEQYF.

This clonotype was seen at least ten times. The CDR3 protein is CASSGDTTGSPLHF. The CDR3 DNA reads as TGTGCCAGCAGTGGGGACACCACGGGTTCACCCCTCCACTTT. The genes are TRBV6-1 and TRBJ1-6; D is possibly TRBD1 (6 bases). Germline V gives CDR1 MNHNS, CDR2 SASEGT. V was shortened by 4 bases and J by 9 bases, with 13 bases between the two germline ends. The CDR3 loop spans 14 amino acids.

This clonotype has a handful of counts. The chain couples TRBV3-1 to TRBJ2-3; 8 bases agree with TRBD2. J gave up 3 bases and V 3 bases, and 8 bases lay outside the gene matches. The CDR3 spans 16 residues. In germline, CDR1 is LGHDT, CDR2 YNNKEL (reference sequence). In DNA form, the CDR3 reads TGTGCCAGCAGCCATTCTCTAGCGGGCCTAACAGATACGCAGTATTTT. Its protein is CASSHSLAGLTDTQYF.

This clonotype was detected ten times or more. The chain carries TRBV12-3 or TRBV12-4 and TRBJ1-5; D is unresolved. The CDR3 sequence is 15 residues long. V gave up 2 bases and J gave up 3 bases, with 11 bases separating them. The CDR3 bases are TGTGCCAGCAGTTTACGGATGGGGAACAATCAGCCCCAGCATTTT. Translating it yields CASSLRMGNNQPQHF.

This clonotype was seen ten or more times. The chain has TRBV3-1 and TRBJ2-3; D gene uncertain. V lost 1 base and J 4 bases, leaving 9 bases between the germline ends. In germline, CDR1 is LGHDT, CDR2 YNNKEL (reference sequence). The CDR3 covers 14 residues. The CDR3 DNA sequence: TGTGCCAGCAGCCAAGGGGCGCTAGCAGATACGCAGTATTTT. Its translation: CASSQGALADTQYF.

The V gene is TRBV30, the J gene TRBJ2-5; 14 bases fit TRBD2. Trimming at V came to 8 bases and at J to 4 bases, leaving 9 bases not matched to a gene. Germline-derived CDR1 and CDR2 are GTSNPN and SVGIG (reference sequence). The CDR3 extends over 15 amino acids. The CDR3 coding sequence is TGTGCCCGTAGCGGACTAGCGGGGGGAGGAGAGACCCAGTACTTC. It translates to CARSGLAGGGETQYF. Supplemented by reference TRBV30 and TRBJ2-5, the full variable domain reads SQTIHQWPATLVQPVGSPLSLECTVEGTSNPNLYWYRQAAGRGLQLLFYSVGIGQISSEVPQNLSASRPQDRQFILSSKKLLLSDSGFYLCARSGLAGGGETQYFGPGTRLLVL.

This sequence joins TRBV5-1 and TRBJ1-5; TRBD1 might be the D (6 bases). Trimming pared 4 bases from V and 6 bases from J, leaving 14 bases between. The CDR3 totals 14 residues. Germline assignment: CDR1 SGHRS and CDR2 YFSETQ. The CDR3 protein is CASSLNPGVQPQHF. The DNA of the CDR3 is TGCGCCAGCAGCCTAAACCCAGGGGTTCAGCCCCAGCATTTT.

As for this clonotype: A much larger clone differs from this one at a single base, so this may be a read error. J is TRBJ2-1 and V is TRBV2; 8 bases align to TRBD2. In germline, CDR1 is SNHLY, CDR2 FYNNEI. CDR3 length equals 14 residues. CDR3 coding DNA: TGTGCCAGCAGGCGGGGGGCTACCTCCAATGAGCAGTCCTTC. Its protein is CASRRGATSNEQSF.

This clonotype came up many times. The rearrangement links TRBV2 to TRBJ2-7; no reliable D call. Trimming removed 3 bases from V and 4 bases from J, with 13 bases in between. CDR1 is SNHLY, CDR2 FYNNEI, per germline. This CDR3 region has 14 residues. CDR3 residues: CASSEDLNGYEQYV. As DNA, the CDR3 is TGTGCCAGCAGTGAGGACCTTAACGGATACGAGCAGTACGTC.

In its sample, this clonotype was seen a few times. The V gene is TRBV12-3 or TRBV12-4, the J gene TRBJ2-5; 8 nucleotides match TRBD2. The CDR3 loop spans 15 amino acids. Unmatched junction bases numbered 11, after V lost 8 bases and J lost 3 bases. CDR3 residues: CASGRTAGAKETQYF. CDR3 DNA: TGTGCCAGCGGCCGAACAGCGGGGGCAAAAGAGACCCAGTACTTC.

The chain employs TRBV27 and TRBJ1-5; D is perhaps TRBD1 (5 bases). V was shortened by 6 bases and J by 5 bases, with 14 bases between the two germline ends. The germline V gene encodes CDR1 MNHEY and CDR2 SMNVEV (reference sequence). The CDR3 loop spans 14 amino acids. The CDR3: CASRLFVGDQPQHF. CDR3 nucleotides: TGTGCCAGCAGGCTGTTTGTGGGGGATCAGCCCCAGCATTTT.

This clonotype was recorded a few times. The rearrangement joins TRBV6-9 to TRBJ1-2, with D tentatively TRBD1 (6 bases). The CDR3 sequence is 15 residues long. V was shortened by 3 bases and J by 4 bases, with 15 bases between the two germline ends. The germline CDR1 and CDR2 sequences are MNHGY and SVAAGI. As DNA, the CDR3 is TGTGCCAGCAGTTACGCGGACAGCAGGACCTATGGCTACACCTTC. Its protein is CASSYADSRTYGYTF.

This clonotype was seen many times. This CDR3 is CASNRDSQETQYF. CDR3 nucleotides: TGTGCCAGCAACCGGGACTCTCAAGAGACCCAGTACTTC. The genes are TRBV2 and TRBJ2-5; possible D gene TRBD2, 6 bases. V gave up 7 bases and J gave up 2 bases, with 11 bases separating them. Germline V gives CDR1 SNHLY, CDR2 FYNNEI. This CDR3 contains 13 residues.

V gene TRBV7-3 combines with J gene TRBJ2-7, with TRBD2 matching over 9 bases. Trimming removed 0 bases from V and 3 bases from J; junction bases left unmatched: 6. Germline V gene lookup returns CDR1 SGHTA and CDR2 FQGTGA. The CDR3 is made up of 16 amino acids. The CDR3 spells CASSLTPASGVYEQYF. For the CDR3, the DNA is TGTGCCAGCAGCTTAACCCCGGCTAGCGGGGTCTACGAGCAGTACTTC. Drawing the rest from reference TRBV7-3 and TRBJ2-7, the complete variable domain is GAGVSQTPSNKVTEKGKYVELRCDPISGHTALYWYRQSLGQGPEFLIYFQGTGAADDSGLPNDRFFAVRPEGSVSTLKIQRTERGDSAVYLCASSLTPASGVYEQYFGPGTRLTVT.